This T cell receptor (beta chain) appears in the sequencing data of a study of CD8+ T cells in alopecia areata. Study-wide findings and caveats: Affected lesional scalp, above all in alopecia totalis/universalis, was more clonal than normal scalp. Whereas mice showed it more clearly, TCR sharing across patients was murkier, possibly because of HLA.

Both CD4+ and CD8+ T cells were separated by sorting PBMCs. With 6 bases removed from V and 8 bases from J, the gap between germline ends came to 13 bases. The CDR3 sequence is 12 residues long. Per germline, CDR1 MNHEY and CDR2 SMNVEV (reference sequence). This clone was seen only a few times. The antigen remains unidentified. Sequencing used cDNA as its template, made by extracting RNA and reverse transcribing it. Sequenced by immunoSEQ multiplex PCR; TCRdb stores in-frame clones only, minus some. The table has 150,000 to 200,000 clones, 45% to 60% seen once; the top ten hold about 4.5%. The sequenced sample was CD4+ T cells sorted from blood. The sequence came from a human donor in good health. The chain joins TRBV27 to TRBJ1-2; a possible D gene is TRBD1 (5 bases). The CDR3 spells CASRGTARGYTF. CDR3 DNA sequence: TGTGCCAGCAGGGGGACGGCTCGGGGCTACACCTTC.